Listed below are T cell receptor beta chains from one sample, sequenced in a study of PD-1 blockade in classical Hodgkin lymphoma. Using immunoSEQ multiplex PCR, the repertoire was profiled, and TCRdb retains in-frame clones only, with some absent. The sample holds 120,000 to 150,000 clones, about four fifths seen once. The sequencing used peripheral blood mononuclear cells (PBMCs), collected before the second cycle of nivolumab. Receptors were obtained from a human donor with classical Hodgkin lymphoma. Each CDR3 is given with its conserved first and last residue. D genes are given only for firm matches. The size of a clone is reported for some rows only, either as once, few or many, or as a class for expanded clones.

clone size	D gene	V gene	J gene	CDR3 protein	CDR3 DNA
-	TRBD1	TRBV18	TRBJ2-6	CASSPQGQNSGANVLTF	TGTGCCAGCTCACCCCAGGGACAGAACTCTGGGGCCAACGTCCTGACTTTC
-	-	TRBV28	TRBJ1-2	CASKRGVGYGYTF	TGTGCCTCGAAACGGGGCGTAGGCTATGGCTACACCTTC
-	TRBD1	TRBV9	TRBJ2-3	CASSFQGVTDTQYF	TGTGCCAGCAGTTTTCAGGGGGTAACAGATACGCAGTATTTT
once	-	TRBV4-2	TRBJ1-1	CASSPPPRLTRTTEAFF	TGTGCCAGCAGCCCCCCACCGCGCCTGACACGGACCACTGAAGCTTTCTTT
few	TRBD1	TRBV7-8	TRBJ2-7	CASRQPGTAYEQYF	TGTGCCAGCAGGCAACCCGGGACAGCCTACGAGCAGTACTTC
-	-	TRBV6-5	TRBJ1-3	CASSYSAPTHGNTIYF	TGTGCCAGCAGTTACTCGGCCCCGACCCACGGAAACACCATATATTTT
-	TRBD2	TRBV11-2	TRBJ2-3	CASSARLAGLFDTQYF	TGTGCCAGCAGCGCCCGACTAGCGGGACTTTTTGATACGCAGTATTTT
-	-	TRBV5-1	TRBJ2-7	CASSLANTVYEQYF	TGCGCCAGCAGCTTGGCCAACACGGTCTACGAGCAGTACTTC
-	TRBD1	TRBV10-3	TRBJ1-6	CAIGPTDRDPLHF	TGTGCCATCGGCCCCACGGACAGGGATCCCCTCCACTTT
-	-	TRBV7-2	TRBJ2-1	CASSLVPNPSSYNEQFF	TGTGCCAGCAGCTTGGTCCCGAATCCTTCATCCTACAATGAGCAGTTCTTC
-	-	TRBV7-2	TRBJ1-2	CASSLVGSGYTF	TGTGCCAGCAGCTTAGTGGGGTCTGGCTACACCTTC
-	TRBD1	TRBV28	TRBJ1-3	CASSFQGGAGNTIYF	TGTGCCAGCAGTTTTCAAGGGGGCGCCGGAAACACCATATATTTT
-	-	TRBV18	TRBJ2-7	CASSAVVQGEEQYF	TGTGCCAGCTCAGCCGTCGTGCAGGGCGAAGAGCAGTACTTC
few	-	TRBV7-3	TRBJ1-6	CASSFRDTGSPLHF	TGTGCCAGCAGCTTCCGGGACACAGGCTCACCCCTCCACTTT
few	-	TRBV6-4	TRBJ1-2	CASSDTAGIGYTF	TGTGCCAGCAGTGACACGGCAGGTATTGGCTACACCTTC
-	TRBD2	TRBV9	TRBJ2-1	CASSVLAGSPYNEQFF	TGTGCCAGCAGCGTACTAGCGGGATCTCCCTACAATGAGCAGTTCTTC
-	-	TRBV6-1	TRBJ1-5	CASSYTHPGQPQHF	TGTGCCAGCAGTTATACCCACCCGGGCCAGCCCCAGCATTTT
-	-	TRBV18	TRBJ1-4	CASSPPGQSNEKLFF	TGTGCCAGCTCACCCCCCGGGCAGTCAAATGAAAAACTGTTTTTT
-	TRBD1	TRBV7-9	TRBJ2-7	CASSTRQGIAYEQYF	TGTGCCAGCAGCACCAGACAGGGGATAGCCTACGAGCAGTACTTC
many	-	TRBV10-3	TRBJ2-7	CAISRTGPGYEQYF	TGTGCCATCAGCAGGACCGGGCCGGGCTACGAGCAGTACTTC
-	-	TRBV28	TRBJ2-7	CASSFREDEQYF	TGTGCCAGCAGTTTCAGGGAGGACGAGCAGTACTTC
-	TRBD2	TRBV23-1	TRBJ2-7	CASSQSRTSGRLYEQYF	TGCGCCAGCAGTCAATCCCGGACTAGCGGGAGGTTATACGAGCAGTACTTC
-	-	TRBV7-9	TRBJ2-4	CASSLGLAKNIQYF	TGTGCCAGCAGCTTAGGTCTAGCCAAAAACATTCAGTACTTC
-	TRBD1	TRBV6-5	TRBJ2-7	CASRPGTGGREQYF	TGTGCCAGCAGACCCGGGACAGGGGGCCGCGAGCAGTACTTC
-	-	TRBV21-1	TRBJ2-3	CASSKVTSGTDTQYF	TGTGCCAGCAGCAAAGTTACTAGCGGCACAGATACGCAGTATTTT
-	-	TRBV10-3	TRBJ2-5	CAISESRETQYF	TGTGCCATCAGTGAGTCGAGGGAGACCCAGTACTTC
-	TRBD1	TRBV6-6	TRBJ1-5	CATLDRGNQPQHF	TGTGCCACCTTGGACAGGGGAAATCAGCCCCAGCATTTT
-	-	TRBV15	TRBJ2-1	CATSLYGSWGRNEQFF	TGTGCCACCAGCCTTTATGGCTCATGGGGGCGGAATGAGCAGTTCTTC
-	-	TRBV20-1	TRBJ2-1	CSAPGQNEQFF	TGCAGTGCCCCAGGTCAGAATGAGCAGTTCTTC
-	-	TRBV9	TRBJ1-3	CASSVGRGSGNTIYF	TGTGCCAGCAGCGTAGGGAGGGGCTCTGGAAACACCATATATTTT
-	-	TRBV9	TRBJ2-3	CASSVGVTDTQYF	TGTGCCAGCAGCGTAGGGGTCACAGATACGCAGTATTTT
-	TRBD2	TRBV6-5	TRBJ2-5	CATCGVAGGGTQYF	TGTGCCACGTGCGGGGTAGCGGGAGGGGGGACCCAGTACTTC
-	TRBD2	TRBV10-1	TRBJ2-5	CASSESATLAGVLETQYF	TGCGCCAGCAGTGAGTCGGCCACACTAGCGGGGGTATTGGAGACCCAGTACTTC
-	-	TRBV18	TRBJ2-1	CASSPGTRDGGDNEQFF	TGTGCCAGCTCACCTGGGACCCGGGACGGCGGAGACAATGAGCAGTTCTTC
-	TRBD1	TRBV5-8	TRBJ1-4	CASSPRGRTNEKLFF	TGTGCCAGCAGCCCCAGGGGGCGAACTAATGAAAAACTGTTTTTT
once	-	TRBV10-3	TRBJ2-2	CAISEFGGATGELFF	TGTGCCATCAGTGAGTTTGGCGGGGCTACCGGGGAGCTGTTTTTT
-	TRBD1	TRBV2	TRBJ2-1	CASSRDRGAYNEQFF	TGTGCCAGCAGCCGGGACAGGGGAGCTTACAATGAGCAGTTCTTC
few	-	TRBV5-6	TRBJ2-4	CASRDEGNTNIQYF	TGTGCCAGCAGGGATGAGGGGAACACGAACATTCAGTACTTC
-	-	TRBV5-1	TRBJ1-2	CASSALTLNYGYTF	TGCGCCAGCAGCGCCCTGACACTTAACTATGGCTACACCTTC
-	TRBD1	TRBV10-3	TRBJ1-2	CAISENVGQGHGYTF	TGTGCCATCAGTGAGAACGTGGGACAGGGACATGGCTACACCTTC
-	-	TRBV9	TRBJ2-5	CASSVTQQETQYF	TGTGCCAGCAGCGTAACACAACAAGAGACCCAGTACTTC
-	-	TRBV20-1	TRBJ1-4	CSASNEKLFF	TGCAGTGCTAGTAACGAAAAACTGTTTTTT
-	TRBD1	TRBV7-2	TRBJ2-7	CASSLRQGPSSEQYF	TGTGCCAGCAGCTTGAGACAGGGCCCTTCTAGCGAGCAGTACTTC
few	-	TRBV4-2	TRBJ1-1	CASVGRRNTEAFF	TGTGCCAGCGTGGGGAGACGGAACACTGAAGCTTTCTTT
-	-	TRBV19	TRBJ1-5	CASSGLFSNQPQHF	TGTGCCAGTAGTGGCCTGTTTAGCAATCAGCCCCAGCATTTT
-	TRBD2	TRBV27	TRBJ2-1	CASSSAAGGRNEQFF	TGTGCCAGCAGTTCCGCGGCCGGGGGGAGGAATGAGCAGTTCTTC
once	TRBD1	TRBV27	TRBJ2-7	CASSSRTGVYEQYF	TGTGCCAGCAGTTCACGGACAGGGGTCTACGAGCAGTACTTC
-	-	TRBV7-2	TRBJ2-1	CASSLGQANEQFF	TGTGCCAGCAGCTTAGGACAGGCCAATGAGCAGTTCTTC
-	-	TRBV4-3	TRBJ2-7	CASSLLVNDEQYF	TGCGCCAGCAGCCTACTAGTAAACGACGAGCAGTACTTC
few	TRBD1	TRBV7-9	TRBJ1-2	CASSPRTGYTNYGYTF	TGTGCCAGCAGCCCCCGGACAGGATACACTAACTATGGCTACACCTTC
-	-	TRBV4-1	TRBJ1-2	CASSQDLPGPLYGYTF	TGCGCCAGCAGCCAAGATTTACCAGGCCCTCTCTATGGCTACACCTTC
few	TRBD2	TRBV5-6	TRBJ2-2	CASSLGLAGGNTGELFF	TGTGCCAGCAGCCTGGGACTAGCGGGAGGAAACACCGGGGAGCTGTTTTTT
-	TRBD1	TRBV7-9	TRBJ1-2	CASSLGTGVGGYTF	TGTGCCAGCAGCTTAGGGACAGGGGTAGGTGGCTACACCTTC
-	-	TRBV28	TRBJ1-1	CASSLLQGGGNEAFF	TGTGCCAGCAGTTTATTACAGGGAGGTGGAAACGAAGCTTTCTTT
-	TRBD1	TRBV18	TRBJ1-4	CASSLSPDRTNEKLFF	TGTGCCAGCTCACTCAGCCCGGACAGGACAAATGAAAAACTGTTTTTT